This T cell receptor (beta chain) was obtained from a study of blood T cell repertoires in COVID-19. As processed by the authors: Nucleated cell number was recorded as an estimate derived from reference gene primer amplification. The protocol was immunoSEQ multiplex PCR, while the TCRdb copy is restricted to in-frame clones and leaves out a portion. That table is the source of V, J and clone size, and D and trimming were worked out from the DNA. The sample has approximately 75,000 clones; over 60% are singletons. The germline V gene has CDR1 SGHAT and CDR2 FQNNGV. The CDR3 has 16 amino acids. V lost 6 bases and J lost 4; bases outside the gene matches: 13.

The TCR sequence derives from a woman older than 75 with active or convalescent COVID-19. The gene calls are TRBV11-2 and TRBJ2-5; 8 bases fit TRBD2. The sequenced sample was peripheral blood. CDR3: CASRDTRTSLSETQYF. The CDR3 DNA is TGTGCCAGCAGGGATACGAGGACTAGCTTGTCAGAGACCCAGTACTTC.